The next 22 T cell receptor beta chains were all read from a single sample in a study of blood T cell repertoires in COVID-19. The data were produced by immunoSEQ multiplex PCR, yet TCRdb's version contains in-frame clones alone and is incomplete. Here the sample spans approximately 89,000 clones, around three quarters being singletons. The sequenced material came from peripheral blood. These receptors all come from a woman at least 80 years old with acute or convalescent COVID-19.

The CDR3: CSASPGQETQYF. In nucleotides, the CDR3 is TGCAGTGCTAGTCCCGGCCAAGAGACCCAGTACTTC. The chain couples TRBV20-1 to TRBJ2-5, with D uncertain. This CDR3 spans 12 amino acids. V lost 3 bases, J lost 1 base, and 6 bases lay in between. Germline V lookup: CDR1 DFQATT, CDR2 SNEGSKA (reference sequence).

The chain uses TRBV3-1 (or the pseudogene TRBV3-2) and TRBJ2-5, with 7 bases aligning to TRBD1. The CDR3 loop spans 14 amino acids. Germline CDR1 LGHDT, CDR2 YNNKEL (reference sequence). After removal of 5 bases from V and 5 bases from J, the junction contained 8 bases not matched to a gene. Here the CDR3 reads CASSAKGAGETQYF. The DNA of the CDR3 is TGTGCCAGCAGCGCAAAGGGGGCCGGGGAGACCCAGTACTTC.

CDR3 coding DNA: TGTGCCAGCAGCCAAGTTAGCCCCGGGAGAGCTTTCTTT. As protein: CASSQVSPGRAFF. V usage is TRBV3-1 (or the pseudogene TRBV3-2) and J usage is TRBJ1-1; D gene ambiguous. The CDR3 loop spans 13 amino acids. Germline V gene sequence: CDR1 LGHDT, CDR2 YNNKEL (reference sequence). Trimming shortened V by 1 base and J by 10 bases, and 13 bases separated the two germline ends.

CDR3 amino acids: CARDRGPRDSNQPQHF. CDR3 in DNA: TGCGCCAGGGACAGGGGGCCGAGGGATAGCAATCAGCCCCAGCATTTT. The chain carries TRBV5-1 and TRBJ1-5, with 11 bases that match TRBD1. The CDR3 consists of 16 residues. With 8 bases clipped from V and 0 bases from J, the junction kept 7 bases outside the gene matches. Per the germline V gene, CDR1 is SGHRS and CDR2 is YFSETQ.

CDR3 coding DNA: TGTGCCTGGAGGGACAGAACTAACACAGATACGCAGTATTTT. Its protein is CAWRDRTNTDTQYF. This chain links TRBV30 with TRBJ2-3; tentatively, D is TRBD1 (6 bases). Trimming removed 3 bases at V and 2 bases at J, with 12 bases between. The CDR3 has 14 residues. Per the germline V gene, CDR1 is GTSNPN and CDR2 is SVGIG (reference sequence).

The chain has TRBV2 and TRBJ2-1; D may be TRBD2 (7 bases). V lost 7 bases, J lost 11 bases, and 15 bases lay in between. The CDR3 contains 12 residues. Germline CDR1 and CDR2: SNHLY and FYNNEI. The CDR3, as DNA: TGTGCCAGCAAGGGGGGCGGGGGTAAGCAGTTCTTC. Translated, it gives CASKGGGGKQFF.

CDR3 sequence (DNA): TGTGCCAGCAGCCGACTAGCGGGAAGCAATGAGCAGTTCTTC. This gives the protein CASSRLAGSNEQFF. The chain has TRBV3-1 (or the pseudogene TRBV3-2) and TRBJ2-1, with 11 bases identical to TRBD2. J was trimmed by 6 bases and V by 4 bases; bases with no gene match: 2. In germline, CDR1 is LGHDT, CDR2 YNNKEL (reference sequence). This CDR3 has 14 amino acids.

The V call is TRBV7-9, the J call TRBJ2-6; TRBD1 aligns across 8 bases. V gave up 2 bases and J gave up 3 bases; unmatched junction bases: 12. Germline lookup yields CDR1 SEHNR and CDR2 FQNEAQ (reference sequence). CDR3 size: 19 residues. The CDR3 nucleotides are TGTGCCAGCAGCTTACCCCTGGGCAGGGGGCAGAGTGGGGCCAACGTCCTGACTTTC. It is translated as CASSLPLGRGQSGANVLTF.

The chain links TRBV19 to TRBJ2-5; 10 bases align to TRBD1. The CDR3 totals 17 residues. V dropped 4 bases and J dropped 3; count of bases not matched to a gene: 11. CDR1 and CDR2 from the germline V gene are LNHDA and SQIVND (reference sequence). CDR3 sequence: CASSRAYGQGGEETQYF. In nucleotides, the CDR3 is TGTGCCAGTAGTAGAGCCTACGGACAGGGGGGAGAAGAGACCCAGTACTTC.

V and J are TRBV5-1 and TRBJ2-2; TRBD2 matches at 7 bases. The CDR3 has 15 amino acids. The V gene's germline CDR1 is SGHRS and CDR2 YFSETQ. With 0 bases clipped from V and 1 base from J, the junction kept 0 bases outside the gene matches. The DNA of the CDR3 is TGCGCCAGCAGCTTGGGCGGGGGGAACACCGGGGAGCTGTTTTTT. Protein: CASSLGGGNTGELFF.

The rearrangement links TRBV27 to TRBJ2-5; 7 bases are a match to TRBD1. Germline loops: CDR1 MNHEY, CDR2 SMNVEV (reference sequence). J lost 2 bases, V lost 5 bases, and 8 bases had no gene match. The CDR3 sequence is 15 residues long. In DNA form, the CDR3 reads TGTGCCAGCAGTACCGGGACAGAGATTCAAGAGACCCAGTACTTC. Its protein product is CASSTGTEIQETQYF.

CDR3 in amino acids: CASSAGGYEQYF. The DNA of the CDR3 is TGTGCCAGCAGTGCAGGGGGCTACGAGCAGTACTTC. The chain carries TRBV2 and TRBJ2-7; 7 bases agree with TRBD1. The CDR3 is 12 residues long. Germline V CDR1 and CDR2: SNHLY, FYNNEI. The V and J ends lost 4 bases and 3 bases, in that order; junction bases with no gene match: 0.

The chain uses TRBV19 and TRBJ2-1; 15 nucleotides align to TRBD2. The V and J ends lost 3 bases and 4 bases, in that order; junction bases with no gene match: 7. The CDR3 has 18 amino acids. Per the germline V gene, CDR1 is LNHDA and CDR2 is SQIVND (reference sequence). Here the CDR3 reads CASSMGRTSGRAYNEQFF. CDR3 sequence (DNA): TGTGCCAGTAGTATGGGCCGGACTAGCGGGAGGGCTTACAATGAGCAGTTCTTC.

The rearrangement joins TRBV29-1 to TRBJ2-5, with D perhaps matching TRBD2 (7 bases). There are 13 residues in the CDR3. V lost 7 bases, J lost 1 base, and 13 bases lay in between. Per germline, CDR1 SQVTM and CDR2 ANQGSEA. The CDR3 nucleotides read TGCAGCGCCCGGAGGGGGGGCCAAGAGACCCAGTACTTC. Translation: CSARRGGQETQYF.

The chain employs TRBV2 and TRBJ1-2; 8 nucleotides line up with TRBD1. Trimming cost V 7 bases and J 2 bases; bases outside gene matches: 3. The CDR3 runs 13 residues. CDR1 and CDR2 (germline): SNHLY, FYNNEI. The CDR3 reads CASKTGGNYGYTF. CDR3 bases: TGTGCCAGCAAAACAGGGGGGAACTATGGCTACACCTTC.

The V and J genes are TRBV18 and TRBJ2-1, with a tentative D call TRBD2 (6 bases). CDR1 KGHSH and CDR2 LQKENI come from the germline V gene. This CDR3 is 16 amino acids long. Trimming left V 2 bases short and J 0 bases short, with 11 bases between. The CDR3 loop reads CASSPSGTYSYNEQFF. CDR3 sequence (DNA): TGTGCCAGCTCACCATCGGGGACTTACTCCTACAATGAGCAGTTCTTC.

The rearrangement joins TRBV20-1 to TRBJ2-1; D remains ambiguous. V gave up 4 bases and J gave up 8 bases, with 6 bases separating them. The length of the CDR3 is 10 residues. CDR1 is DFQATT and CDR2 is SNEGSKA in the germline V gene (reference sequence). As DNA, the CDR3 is TGCAGTGCTATCCGTGATGAGCAGTTCTTC. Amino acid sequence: CSAIRDEQFF.

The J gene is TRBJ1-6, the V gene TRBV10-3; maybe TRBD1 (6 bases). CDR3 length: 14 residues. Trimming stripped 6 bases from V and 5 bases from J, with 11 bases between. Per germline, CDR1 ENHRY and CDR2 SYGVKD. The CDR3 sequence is CAIRLDSNNSPLHF. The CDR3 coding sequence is TGTGCCATCAGGCTGGACAGTAATAATTCACCCCTCCACTTT.

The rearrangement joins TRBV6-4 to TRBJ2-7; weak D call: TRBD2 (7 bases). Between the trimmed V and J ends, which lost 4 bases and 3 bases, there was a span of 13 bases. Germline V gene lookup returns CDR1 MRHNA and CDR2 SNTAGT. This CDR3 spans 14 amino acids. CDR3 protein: CASSGRGLLYEQYF. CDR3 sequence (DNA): TGTGCCAGCAGTGGGCGGGGGCTACTCTACGAGCAGTACTTC.

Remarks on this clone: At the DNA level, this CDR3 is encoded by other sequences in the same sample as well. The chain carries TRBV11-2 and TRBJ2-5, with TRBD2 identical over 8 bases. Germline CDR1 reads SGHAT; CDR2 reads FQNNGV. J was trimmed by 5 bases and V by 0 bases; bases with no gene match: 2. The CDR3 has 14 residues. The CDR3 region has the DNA TGTGCCAGCAGCTTAGATCCGGGGGGGGAGACCCAGTACTTC. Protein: CASSLDPGGETQYF.

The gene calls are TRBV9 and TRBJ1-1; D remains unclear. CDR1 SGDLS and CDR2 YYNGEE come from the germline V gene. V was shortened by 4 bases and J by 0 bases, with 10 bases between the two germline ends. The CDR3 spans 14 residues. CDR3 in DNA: TGTGCCAGCAGCCCACAGATCATGAACACTGAAGCTTTCTTT. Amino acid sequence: CASSPQIMNTEAFF.

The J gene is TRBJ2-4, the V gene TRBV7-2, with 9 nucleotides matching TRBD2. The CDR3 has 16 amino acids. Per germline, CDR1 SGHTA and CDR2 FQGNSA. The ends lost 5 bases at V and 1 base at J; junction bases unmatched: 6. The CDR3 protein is CASSPGLASAKNIQYF. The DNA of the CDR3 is TGTGCCAGCAGCCCGGGACTAGCAAGTGCCAAAAACATTCAGTACTTC.